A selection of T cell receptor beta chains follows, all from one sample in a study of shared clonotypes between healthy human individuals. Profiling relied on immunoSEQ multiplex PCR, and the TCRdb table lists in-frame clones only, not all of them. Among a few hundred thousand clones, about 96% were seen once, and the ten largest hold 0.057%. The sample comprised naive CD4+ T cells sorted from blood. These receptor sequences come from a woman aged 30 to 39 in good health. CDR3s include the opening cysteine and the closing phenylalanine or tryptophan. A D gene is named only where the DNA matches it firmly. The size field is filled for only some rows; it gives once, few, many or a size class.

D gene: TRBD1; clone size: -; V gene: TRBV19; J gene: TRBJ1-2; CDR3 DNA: TGTGCCAGCACCCGAGGGGGCCCTAACTATGGCTACACCTTC; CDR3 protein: CASTRGGPNYGYTF
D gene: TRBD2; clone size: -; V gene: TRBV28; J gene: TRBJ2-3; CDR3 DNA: TGTGCCAGCAGCCCAGCGGGAGGGCGTAGAGATACGCAGTATTTT; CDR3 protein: CASSPAGGRRDTQYF
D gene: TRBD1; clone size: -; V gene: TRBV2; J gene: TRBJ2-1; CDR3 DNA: TGTGCCAGCAGTCTGGACAGGGGCTCCTACAATGAGCAGTTCTTC; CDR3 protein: CASSLDRGSYNEQFF
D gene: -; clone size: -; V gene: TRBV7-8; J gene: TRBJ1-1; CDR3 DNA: TGTGCCAGCAGCTTAGCCAGGGCGGGGGACACTGAAGCTTTCTTT; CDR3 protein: CASSLARAGDTEAFF
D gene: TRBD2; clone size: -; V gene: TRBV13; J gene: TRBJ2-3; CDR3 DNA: TGTGCCAGCAGCCCTAGCGGGAGCACAGATACGCAGTATTTT; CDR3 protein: CASSPSGSTDTQYF
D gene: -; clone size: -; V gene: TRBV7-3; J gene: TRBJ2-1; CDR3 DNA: TGTGCCAGCAGCTTAAGCGGTGTCAATGAGCAGTTCTTC; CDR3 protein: CASSLSGVNEQFF
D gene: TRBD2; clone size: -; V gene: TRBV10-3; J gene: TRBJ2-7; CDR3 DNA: TGTGCCATCAGTGACCCCGGGACTAGCGGGAGAGGCGCCTACGAGCAGTACTTC; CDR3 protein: CAISDPGTSGRGAYEQYF
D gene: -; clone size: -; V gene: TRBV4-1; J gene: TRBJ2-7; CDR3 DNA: TGCGCCAGCAGCCAAGAAATACGGGGCGTCGAGCAGTACTTC; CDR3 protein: CASSQEIRGVEQYF
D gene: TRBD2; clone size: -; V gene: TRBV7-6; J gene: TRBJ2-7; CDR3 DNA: TGTGCCAGCAGCAGGTTAGCGGGGCCTGCCTACGAGCAGTACTTC; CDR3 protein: CASSRLAGPAYEQYF
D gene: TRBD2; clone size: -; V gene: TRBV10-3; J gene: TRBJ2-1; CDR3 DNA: TGTGCCATACAAGCGGGAAGCTCCTACAATGAGCAGTTCTTC; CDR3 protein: CAIQAGSSYNEQFF
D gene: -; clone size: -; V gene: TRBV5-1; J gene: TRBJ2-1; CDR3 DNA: TGCGCCAGCAGCTTAGGGGTAGCGAATGAGCAGTTCTTC; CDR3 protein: CASSLGVANEQFF
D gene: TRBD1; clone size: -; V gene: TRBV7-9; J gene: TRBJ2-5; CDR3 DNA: TGTGCCAGCAGCTCGAGGGGACAGCGCGGAGAGACCCAGTACTTC; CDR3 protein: CASSSRGQRGETQYF
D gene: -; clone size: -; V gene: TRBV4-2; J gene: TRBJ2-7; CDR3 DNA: TGTGCCAGCAGCCGCAAGACGGAGGGCCTGGTCTACGAGCAGTACTTC; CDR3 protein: CASSRKTEGLVYEQYF
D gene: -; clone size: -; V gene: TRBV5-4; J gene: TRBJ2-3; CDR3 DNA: TGTGCCAGCAGCCCCTTGGGCGGAAGCACAGATACGCAGTATTTT; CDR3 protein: CASSPLGGSTDTQYF
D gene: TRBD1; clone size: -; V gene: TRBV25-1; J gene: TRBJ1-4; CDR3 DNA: TGTGCCAGCAGTGAGTTCCGGGACAGCGACGCAACTAATGAAAAACTGTTTTTT; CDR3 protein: CASSEFRDSDATNEKLFF
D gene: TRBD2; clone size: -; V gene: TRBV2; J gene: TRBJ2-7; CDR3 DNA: TGTGCCAGCAGTGAATGGCTAGCGGGAGGCGAGCAGTACTTC; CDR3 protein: CASSEWLAGGEQYF
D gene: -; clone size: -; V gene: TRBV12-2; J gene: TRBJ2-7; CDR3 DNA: TGTGCAAGTCGCTTAGGCACGGGGATTAACTACGAGCAGTACTTC; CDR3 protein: CASRLGTGINYEQYF
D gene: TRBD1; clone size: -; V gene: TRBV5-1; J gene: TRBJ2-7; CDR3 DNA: TGCGCCAGCAGCGACAGGACAGGGAGCTCCTACGAGCAGTACTTC; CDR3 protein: CASSDRTGSSYEQYF
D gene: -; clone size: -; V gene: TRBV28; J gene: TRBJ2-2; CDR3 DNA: TGTGCCAGCAGTTTGTTGACCGGGGAGCTGTTTTTT; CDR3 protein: CASSLLTGELFF
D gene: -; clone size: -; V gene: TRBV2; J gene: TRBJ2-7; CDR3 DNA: TGTGCCACTAGGGGGGGGCTGATACTCACCTACGAGCAGTACTTC; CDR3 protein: CATRGGLILTYEQYF
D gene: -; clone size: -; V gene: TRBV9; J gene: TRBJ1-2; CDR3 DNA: TGTGCCAGCAGCGTAGAGCCTATTGAGGGGCGGTGGTATGGCTACACCTTC; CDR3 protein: CASSVEPIEGRWYGYTF
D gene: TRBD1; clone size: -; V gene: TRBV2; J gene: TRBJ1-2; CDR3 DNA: TGTGCCAGCAGACCCCACGGGACAGCGAATAACTATGGCTACACCTTC; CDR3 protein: CASRPHGTANNYGYTF
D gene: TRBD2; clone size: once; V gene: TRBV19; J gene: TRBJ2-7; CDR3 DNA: TGTGCCAGTAGTATTTCGGGACTAGAGTTATACGAGCAGTACTTC; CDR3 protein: CASSISGLELYEQYF
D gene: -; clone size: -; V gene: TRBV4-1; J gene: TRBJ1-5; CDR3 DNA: TGCGCCAGCAGCCAAGGGGTGGGGTTCGGCAATCAGCCCCAGCATTTT; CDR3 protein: CASSQGVGFGNQPQHF
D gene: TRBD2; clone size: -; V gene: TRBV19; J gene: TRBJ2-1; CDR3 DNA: TGTGCCAGTAGAAGCGGGAGGGCCCTTGTTGAGCAGTTCTTC; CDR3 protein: CASRSGRALVEQFF
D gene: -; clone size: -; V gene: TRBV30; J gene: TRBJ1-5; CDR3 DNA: TGTGCCTGGAGTTCGAGTAGCAATCAGCCCCAGCATTTT; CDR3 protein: CAWSSSSNQPQHF
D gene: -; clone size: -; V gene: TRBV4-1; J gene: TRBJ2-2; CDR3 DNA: TGCGCCAGCAGCCAAGTGGCTAACACCGGGGAGCTGTTTTTT; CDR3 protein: CASSQVANTGELFF
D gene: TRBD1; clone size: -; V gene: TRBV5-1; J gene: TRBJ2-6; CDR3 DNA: TGCGCCAGCAGCAAACCGACCAGGGGGACTGGGGCCAACGTCCTGACTTTC; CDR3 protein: CASSKPTRGTGANVLTF
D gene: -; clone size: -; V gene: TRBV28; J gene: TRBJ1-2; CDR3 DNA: TGTGCCAGCAGCCCCCAGGTTATAGGGAAGGGGGACTATGGCTACACCTTC; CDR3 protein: CASSPQVIGKGDYGYTF
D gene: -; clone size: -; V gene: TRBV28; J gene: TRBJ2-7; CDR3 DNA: TGTGCCAGCAGTGCCCACGGGAGCTCCTACGAGCAGTACTTC; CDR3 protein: CASSAHGSSYEQYF
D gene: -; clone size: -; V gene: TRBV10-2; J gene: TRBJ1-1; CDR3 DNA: TGCGCCAGCAGCTATGACAAGGGAAACACTGAAGCTTTCTTT; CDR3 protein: CASSYDKGNTEAFF
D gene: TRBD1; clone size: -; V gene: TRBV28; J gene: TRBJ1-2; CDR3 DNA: TGTGCCAGCAACCTCGGGACAGAATATGGCTACACCTTC; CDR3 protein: CASNLGTEYGYTF
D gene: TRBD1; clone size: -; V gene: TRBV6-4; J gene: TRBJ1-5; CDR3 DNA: TGTGCCAGCAGTCAGGGGGCTCAGCAGCCCCAGCATTTT; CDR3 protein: CASSQGAQQPQHF
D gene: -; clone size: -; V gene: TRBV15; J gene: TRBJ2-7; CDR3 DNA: TGTGCCACCAGCAGGGACTTAAGCTCCTACGAGCAGTACTTC; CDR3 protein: CATSRDLSSYEQYF
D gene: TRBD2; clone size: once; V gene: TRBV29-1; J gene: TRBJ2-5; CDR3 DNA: TGCAGCGGTACTAGCGGCCAAGAGACCCAGTACTTC; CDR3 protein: CSGTSGQETQYF
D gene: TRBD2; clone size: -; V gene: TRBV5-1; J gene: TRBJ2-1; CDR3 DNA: TGCGCCAGCAGCTTGGGGCCTAGCGGGAGGTACAATGAGCAGTTCTTC; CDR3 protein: CASSLGPSGRYNEQFF
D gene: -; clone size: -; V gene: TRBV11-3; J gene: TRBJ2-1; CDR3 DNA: TGTGCCAGCAGCTTCTGGGCGAACAATGAGCAGTTCTTC; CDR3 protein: CASSFWANNEQFF
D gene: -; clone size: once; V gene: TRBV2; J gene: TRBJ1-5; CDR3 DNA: TGTGCCAGCAGATCATATCTGGCCCAGCCCCAGCATTTT; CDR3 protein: CASRSYLAQPQHF
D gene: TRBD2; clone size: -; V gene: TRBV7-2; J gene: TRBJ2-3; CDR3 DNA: TGTGCCAGCAGCTCCGGACTAGCGGGGTTCACAGATACGCAGTATTTT; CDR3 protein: CASSSGLAGFTDTQYF
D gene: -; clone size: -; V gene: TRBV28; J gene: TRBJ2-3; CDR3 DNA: TGTGCCAGCAGTTTAATCACTACCAGCACAGATACGCAGTATTTT; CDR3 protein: CASSLITTSTDTQYF
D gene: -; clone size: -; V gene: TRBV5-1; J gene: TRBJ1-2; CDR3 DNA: TGCGCCAGCAGCTTGGATCTAGGGGACCATGGCTACACCTTC; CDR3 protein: CASSLDLGDHGYTF
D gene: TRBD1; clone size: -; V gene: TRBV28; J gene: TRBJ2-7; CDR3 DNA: TGTGCCAGCAGCCGCGGGACAGGGGCTTACGAGCAGTACTTC; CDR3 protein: CASSRGTGAYEQYF
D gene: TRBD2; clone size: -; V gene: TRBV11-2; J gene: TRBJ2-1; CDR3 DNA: TGTGCCAGCAGCAACCATCGTTCTAGCGGGCGCTCCTACAATGAGCAGTTCTTC; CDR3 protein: CASSNHRSSGRSYNEQFF
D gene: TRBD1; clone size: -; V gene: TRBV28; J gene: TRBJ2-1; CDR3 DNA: TGTGCCAGCAGGCATCCGGGACAGGGGGCGCGGGAGCAGTTCTTC; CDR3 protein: CASRHPGQGAREQFF
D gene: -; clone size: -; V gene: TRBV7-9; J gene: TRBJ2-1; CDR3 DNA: TGTGCCAGCAGCCGAAGGGGAGAGGTAGGCAATGAGCAGTTCTTC; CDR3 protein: CASSRRGEVGNEQFF
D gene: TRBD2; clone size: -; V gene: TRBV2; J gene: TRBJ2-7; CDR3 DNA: TGTGCCAGCAGGTCGAGCGGGGGAAAGAGCTCCTACGAGCAGTACTTC; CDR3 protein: CASRSSGGKSSYEQYF
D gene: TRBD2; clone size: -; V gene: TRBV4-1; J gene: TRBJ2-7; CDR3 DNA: TGCGCCAGCAGCCAACCTACTAGCGGCAGCTCCTACGAGCAGTACTTC; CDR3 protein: CASSQPTSGSSYEQYF
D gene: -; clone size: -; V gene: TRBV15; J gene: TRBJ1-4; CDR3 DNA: TGTGCCACCAGCAGAGTTCCCGGAAACAGAGCAAATGAAAAACTGTTTTTT; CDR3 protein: CATSRVPGNRANEKLFF
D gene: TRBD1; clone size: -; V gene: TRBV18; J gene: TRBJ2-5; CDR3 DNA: TGTGCCAGCTCACCACCGGGACAGGCGCTAGAGACCCAGTACTTC; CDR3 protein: CASSPPGQALETQYF
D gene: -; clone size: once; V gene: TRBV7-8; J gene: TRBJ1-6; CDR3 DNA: TGTGCCAGCAGCTTAGGCGGCGGGGAGGCCTCACCCCTCCACTTT; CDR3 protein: CASSLGGGEASPLHF
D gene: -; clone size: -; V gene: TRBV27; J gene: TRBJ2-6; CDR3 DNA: TGTGCCAGCAGTTTAGTCAGCGTGAGCTCTGGGGCCAACGTCCTGACTTTC; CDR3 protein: CASSLVSVSSGANVLTF
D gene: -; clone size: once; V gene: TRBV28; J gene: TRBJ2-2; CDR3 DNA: TGTGCCAGCAGACACAGGAACACCGGGGAGCTGTTTTTT; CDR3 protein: CASRHRNTGELFF
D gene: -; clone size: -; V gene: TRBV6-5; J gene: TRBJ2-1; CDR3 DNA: TGTGCCAGCAGTTTCGGGAGTGATGCCTACAATGAGCAGTTCTTC; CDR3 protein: CASSFGSDAYNEQFF
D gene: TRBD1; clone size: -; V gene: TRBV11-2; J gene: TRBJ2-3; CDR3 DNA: TGTGCCAGCAGGTCAGGCCGGGACAGGGTCACAGATACGCAGTATTTT; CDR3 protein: CASRSGRDRVTDTQYF
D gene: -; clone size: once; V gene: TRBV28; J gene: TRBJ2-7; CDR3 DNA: TGTGCCAGCAGTCGAACCGGGACAATGACCTACGAGCAGTACTTC; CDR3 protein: CASSRTGTMTYEQYF
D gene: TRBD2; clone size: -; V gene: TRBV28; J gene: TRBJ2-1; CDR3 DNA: TGTGCCAGCAGTTCCACTAGGACTAGCGGGAGGATAAACAATGAGCAGTTCTTC; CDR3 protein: CASSSTRTSGRINNEQFF
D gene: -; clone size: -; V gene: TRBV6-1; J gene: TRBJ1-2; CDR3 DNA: TGTGCCAGCTCCTCTGGGACGGCGAACTATGGCTACACCTTC; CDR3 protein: CASSSGTANYGYTF
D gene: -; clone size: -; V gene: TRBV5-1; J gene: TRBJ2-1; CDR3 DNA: TGCGCCAGCAGCACCAGCCCGCCAGATTACAATGAGCAGTTCTTC; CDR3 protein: CASSTSPPDYNEQFF
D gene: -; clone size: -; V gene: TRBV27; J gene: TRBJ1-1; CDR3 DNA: TGTGCCAGCAGTCTTTTGGCGAACACTGAAGCTTTCTTT; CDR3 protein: CASSLLANTEAFF
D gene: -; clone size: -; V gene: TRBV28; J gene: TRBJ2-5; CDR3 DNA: TGTGCCAGCAGTAAATTGGACGGTGAGCAGTACTTC; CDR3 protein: CASSKLDGEQYF